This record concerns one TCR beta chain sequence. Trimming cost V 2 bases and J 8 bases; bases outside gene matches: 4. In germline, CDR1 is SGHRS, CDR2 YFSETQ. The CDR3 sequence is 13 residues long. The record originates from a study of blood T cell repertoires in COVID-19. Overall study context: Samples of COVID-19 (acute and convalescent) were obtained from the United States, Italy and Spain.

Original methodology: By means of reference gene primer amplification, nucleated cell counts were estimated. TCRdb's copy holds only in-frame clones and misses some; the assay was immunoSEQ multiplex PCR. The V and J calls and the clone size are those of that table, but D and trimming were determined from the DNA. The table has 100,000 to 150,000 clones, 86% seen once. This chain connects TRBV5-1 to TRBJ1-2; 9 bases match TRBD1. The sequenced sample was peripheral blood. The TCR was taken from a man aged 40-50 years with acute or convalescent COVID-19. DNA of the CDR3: TGCGCCAGCAGCTTAGGGACAGGGCGGGGCTACACCTTC. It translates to CASSLGTGRGYTF.